The sequence of this T cell receptor beta chain was determined in a study of T cell responses to AZD1222 COVID-19 vaccine. In the case of this clone: The antigen is undetermined.

The repertoire was sequenced with immunoSEQ multiplex PCR; TCRdb's copy has only in-frame clones and lacks some. The sample records 140,000 to 150,000 clones, 85% to 95% being singletons. General study findings and limits: Most donors were white British and more were female, and clonal diversity was possibly underestimated.

The germline CDR1 and CDR2 sequences are ENHRY and SYGVKD. The CDR3 spans 15 residues. V shed 11 bases and J 6 bases; nucleotides not matched to a gene: 15. This clonotype originated in an adult who had recovered from COVID-19. This specimen consisted of peripheral blood, obtained after recovery from COVID-19. V gene TRBV10-3 combines with J gene TRBJ2-1; 8 bases align to TRBD2. CDR3 sequence (DNA): TGTGCCGTAACTAGCGGACCTTATGTGGGCAATGAGCAGTTCTTC. This gives the protein CAVTSGPYVGNEQFF.